These T cell receptor beta chains were read from a single sample in a study of T-cell reconstitution after alpha-beta-depleted transplantation in children. Each CDR3 protein is one row after TCRdb ran MiXCR on the PCR reads. The repertoire consists of around 580,000 distinct CDR3 sequences, with 27% occurring once and the leading ten covering less than 40%. Here the sequenced sample was PBMCs, taken before TCRalphabeta/CD19-depleted stem cell transplant. The receptors come from a boy less than two years old with Wiskott-Aldrich syndrome, due to receive a stem cell transplant. The CDR3 runs from the conserved cysteine through the conserved F or W. D genes are given only for firm matches. Clone size is stated in some rows and not others, as once, few, many or a class when expanded.

v_call	clone_size	d_call	j_call	cdr3_aa	cdr3_nt
TRBV19	.	TRBD1	TRBJ2-1	CASSTSTGGAYNEQFF	TGTGCCAGTAGTACCTCGACAGGGGGCGCCTACAATGAGCAGTTCTTC
TRBV19	.	.	TRBJ1-1	CASTPTGREAFF	TGTGCCAGTACCCCTACAGGGCGTGAAGCTTTCTTT
TRBV24-1	few	TRBD1	TRBJ2-7	CATSDKGTGSYEQYF	TGTGCCACCAGTGATAAGGGGACAGGGTCCTACGAGCAGTACTTC
TRBV29-1	.	.	TRBJ2-4	CSVERLRQKNIQYF	TGCAGCGTGGAAAGACTGCGACAAAAAAACATTCAGTACTTC
TRBV7-3	.	.	TRBJ2-7	CASSHWISMVYEQYF	TGTGCCAGCAGCCACTGGATTAGCATGGTCTACGAGCAGTACTTC
TRBV5-1	.	TRBD1	TRBJ2-7	CAISPGTGGGFNEQYF	TGCGCCATCAGCCCAGGGACAGGGGGCGGTTTTAACGAGCAGTACTTC
TRBV18	once	TRBD1	TRBJ2-1	CASSRERQGHYNVQFF	TGTGCCAGCTCCCGCGAGAGACAGGGCCACTACAATGTGCAGTTCTTC
TRBV10-3	few	.	TRBJ1-2	CAISSSLGYGYTF	TGTGCCATCAGCTCGAGCCTTGGGTATGGCTACACCTTC
TRBV5-1	few	.	TRBJ2-7	CASSLQPRSYEQYF	TGCGCCAGCAGCTTGCAGCCCCGCTCCTACGAGCAGTACTTC
TRBV20-1	few	TRBD1	TRBJ2-7	CSARDGDRGSYEQYF	TGCAGTGCTAGAGACGGGGACAGGGGCTCCTACGAGCAGTACTTC
TRBV20-1	.	TRBD2	TRBJ2-3	CSASWRGGDTQYF	TGCAGTGCTAGTTGGCGGGGGGGAGATACGCAGTATTTT
TRBV12-3/TRBV12-4	.	TRBD2	TRBJ2-2	CASSPPWGLATGELFF	TGTGCCAGCAGCCCCCCGTGGGGACTAGCCACCGGGGAGCTGTTTTTT
TRBV5-1	few	TRBD1	TRBJ2-1	CASSDRVYNEQFF	TGCGCCAGCAGCGACAGGGTCTACAATGAGCAGTTCTTC
TRBV5-1	few	.	TRBJ2-1	CASSLSGINYNEQFF	TGCGCCAGCAGCTTGTCAGGGATAAACTACAATGAGCAGTTCTTC
TRBV5-1	.	.	TRBJ2-2	CASSLALGNTGELFF	TGCGCCAGCAGCTTGGCCCTGGGGAACACCGGGGAGCTGTTTTTT
TRBV20-1	few	.	TRBJ2-5	CSASLGEGTQYF	TGCAGTGCTAGTCTCGGAGAAGGGACCCAGTACTTC
TRBV6-1	.	.	TRBJ2-1	CASGGSFYNEQFF	TGTGCCAGCGGGGGTAGCTTCTACAATGAGCAGTTCTTC
TRBV5-1	.	.	TRBJ2-4	CASSFEGVKNIQYF	TGCGCCAGCAGCTTTGAGGGAGTGAAAAACATTCAGTACTTC
TRBV20-1	few	.	TRBJ1-2	CSASLSPTPYGYTF	TGCAGTGCTAGTCTCAGCCCTACCCCCTATGGCTACACCTTC
TRBV6-5	.	.	TRBJ2-3	CASSYSANTDTQYF	TGTGCCAGCAGTTACTCGGCCAACACAGATACGCAGTATTTT
TRBV7-6	once	TRBD2	TRBJ2-1	CASSLRASGRENNEQFF	TGTGCCAGCAGCTTAAGGGCTAGCGGGAGAGAAAACAATGAGCAGTTCTTC
TRBV11-2	.	.	TRBJ1-6	CASSLVRGSPLHF	TGTGCCAGCAGCTTAGTCCGCGGTTCACCCCTCCACTTT
TRBV30	.	.	TRBJ2-1	CAWSPQRYNEQFF	TGTGCCTGGAGTCCACAACGATACAATGAGCAGTTCTTC
TRBV20-1	once	TRBD1	TRBJ2-6	CSATHRTGGFSGANVLTF	TGCAGTGCTACTCACCGGACAGGCGGTTTCTCTGGGGCCAACGTCCTGACTTTC
TRBV20-1	few	TRBD2	TRBJ2-1	CSARDQGLAGSEQFF	TGCAGTGCTAGAGATCAGGGACTAGCGGGATCTGAGCAGTTCTTC
TRBV7-7	few	.	TRBJ2-5	CASSLAGDAKTQYF	TGTGCCAGCAGCTTAGCGGGGGACGCCAAGACCCAGTACTTC
TRBV27	many	.	TRBJ1-4	CASSSISEASTNEKLFF	TGTGCCAGCAGTTCGATCTCGGAGGCTTCAACTAATGAAAAACTGTTTTTT
TRBV20-1	few	TRBD2	TRBJ2-5	CSASEGGRGETQYF	TGCAGTGCTAGTGAGGGCGGGAGAGGGGAGACCCAGTACTTC
TRBV20-1	.	TRBD2	TRBJ2-1	CSARVAGGPSGEQFF	TGCAGTGCTAGAGTAGCGGGAGGGCCATCGGGTGAGCAGTTCTTC
TRBV7-9	.	TRBD2	TRBJ2-5	CASSLELAGARETQYF	TGTGCCAGCAGCTTAGAACTAGCGGGAGCCCGGGAGACCCAGTACTTC
TRBV3-1	few	TRBD2	TRBJ2-2	CASSQSPSGRANTGELFF	TGTGCCAGCAGCCAATCCCCCAGCGGGAGGGCGAACACCGGGGAGCTGTTTTTT
TRBV20-1	.	.	TRBJ2-7	CSARQARDTTYEQYF	TGCAGTGCTAGACAGGCCAGGGATACAACCTACGAGCAGTACTTC
TRBV27	few	.	TRBJ2-7	CASSPPTGHQYEQYF	TGTGCCAGCAGTCCCCCCACAGGACACCAATACGAGCAGTACTTC
TRBV20-1	few	.	TRBJ2-3	CSGTGPGDTQYF	TGCAGTGGGACGGGACCGGGAGATACGCAGTATTTT
TRBV9	.	.	TRBJ1-2	CASSAPGRNYGYTF	TGTGCCAGCAGCGCTCCGGGACGGAACTATGGCTACACCTTC
TRBV4-1	many	TRBD1	TRBJ1-3	CASSPRTGSGNTIYF	TGCGCCAGCAGCCCTCGGACAGGGTCAGGAAACACCATATATTTT
TRBV20-1	.	TRBD2	TRBJ2-3	CSAPGLAGGRADTQYF	TGCAGTGCTCCCGGGCTAGCGGGAGGTAGGGCAGATACGCAGTATTTT
TRBV20-1	.	.	TRBJ2-4	CCARDRLVTRAKNIQYF	TGCTGCGCTAGAGATCGTTTGGTCACCAGAGCCAAAAACATTCAGTACTTC
TRBV6-5	.	.	TRBJ1-2	CASSYSDRRGGYTF	TGTGCCAGCAGTTACTCAGACAGGCGTGGTGGCTACACCTTC
TRBV5-1	.	TRBD1	TRBJ2-3	CASSWGQLLTDTQYF	TGCGCCAGCAGCTGGGGACAGCTCCTCACAGATACGCAGTATTTT
TRBV27	.	TRBD1	TRBJ2-1	CASSQGTGGIGYNEQFF	TGTGCCAGCAGTCAGGGGACAGGGGGAATTGGCTACAATGAGCAGTTCTTC
TRBV2	.	.	TRBJ2-7	CASSERTRSYEQYF	TGTGCCAGCAGTGAACGGACCCGCTCCTACGAGCAGTACTTC
TRBV5-1	once	TRBD1	TRBJ1-4	CASSWDSHNEKLFF	TGCGCCAGCAGCTGGGACAGCCATAATGAAAAACTGTTTTTT
TRBV7-6	.	.	TRBJ1-3	CASSPIGDGHSGNTIYF	TGTGCCAGCAGCCCAATAGGAGATGGCCACTCTGGAAACACCATATATTTT
TRBV20-1	.	TRBD2	TRBJ2-2	CSAVRGTSYDTGELFF	TGCAGTGCTGTCCGGGGGACTAGCTACGACACCGGGGAGCTGTTTTTT
TRBV28	.	TRBD2	TRBJ2-7	CASRNSGRAPDDEQYF	TGTGCCAGCAGGAACAGCGGGAGGGCCCCCGACGACGAGCAGTACTTC
TRBV20-1	.	.	TRBJ1-1	CSARHMISGGGAFF	TGCAGTGCTAGACACATGATCAGTGGTGGTGGAGCTTTCTTT
TRBV28	.	.	TRBJ2-2	CASRPPGGELFF	TGTGCCAGCAGGCCCCCGGGTGGGGAGCTGTTTTTT
TRBV3-1	.	.	TRBJ1-1	CASSQGFAQVNTEAFF	TGTGCCAGCAGCCAAGGTTTCGCACAGGTGAACACTGAAGCTTTCTTT
TRBV20-1	few	.	TRBJ2-2	CSAVRSGLNTGELFF	TGCAGTGCTGTCCGTTCTGGATTAAACACCGGGGAGCTGTTTTTT
TRBV4-1	.	.	TRBJ1-3	CASSQGVGNTIYF	TGCGCCAGCAGCCAGGGAGTCGGAAACACCATATATTTT
TRBV12-3/TRBV12-4	few	TRBD2	TRBJ2-5	CASRGRAGGPWRETQYF	TGTGCCAGCAGGGGTCGAGCGGGAGGGCCGTGGCGAGAGACCCAGTACTTC